This is a list of T cell receptor beta chains from one sample in a study of memory CD4+ T cells and cytomegalovirus serostatus. TCRdb's copy holds only in-frame clones and misses some; the assay was immunoSEQ multiplex PCR. Here the sample spans 75,000 to 95,000 clones, less than 90% being singletons. Sequencing input: memory CD4+ T cells from blood. The source of these receptors is an adult in good health and CMV-seronegative. The conserved cysteine and the conserved F or W are not part of the CDR3 here. D genes are given only for firm matches. Size is stated for part of the rows, as once, few or many counts, or as a class when the clone is expanded.

D: NA; V: TRBV11-3; size: once; J: TRBJ2-2; CDR3: ASSLERAGELF
D: NA; V: TRBV7-2; size: NA; J: TRBJ1-2; CDR3: ASSLGGGYT
D: NA; V: TRBV6-1; size: NA; J: TRBJ2-5; CDR3: ASSRLGETQY
D: NA; V: TRBV7-6; size: NA; J: TRBJ1-1; CDR3: ASSLERGTEAF
D: NA; V: TRBV10-3; size: NA; J: TRBJ2-7; CDR3: AISDLYEQY
D: TRBD2; V: TRBV2; size: NA; J: TRBJ2-5; CDR3: ASSETSGGLQETQY
D: NA; V: TRBV7-9; size: NA; J: TRBJ2-7; CDR3: ASSLADKTEQY
D: NA; V: TRBV19; size: NA; J: TRBJ1-3; CDR3: ASESIRGSGNTIY
D: TRBD1; V: TRBV18; size: once; J: TRBJ2-4; CDR3: ASSLRTGDRVGTKNIQY
D: NA; V: TRBV11-3; size: NA; J: TRBJ2-1; CDR3: ASSLGFGGGLNEQF
D: NA; V: TRBV28; size: NA; J: TRBJ2-3; CDR3: ASRGFLDTQY
D: NA; V: TRBV6-6; size: once; J: TRBJ2-4; CDR3: ASSLSRADIQY
D: NA; V: TRBV27; size: NA; J: TRBJ1-1; CDR3: ASSLEWSGRTEAF
D: NA; V: TRBV19; size: NA; J: TRBJ1-5; CDR3: ASAGWYDNQPQH
D: TRBD1; V: TRBV11-1; size: NA; J: TRBJ1-1; CDR3: ASSPDRSNTEAF
D: TRBD1; V: TRBV18; size: NA; J: TRBJ2-1; CDR3: ASSLGQGDEQF
D: NA; V: TRBV27; size: NA; J: TRBJ2-1; CDR3: ASSLFRKDRSGVHEQF
D: NA; V: TRBV18; size: few; J: TRBJ1-2; CDR3: ASSPETDYGYT
D: NA; V: TRBV7-3; size: few; J: TRBJ1-2; CDR3: ASSPAASQGGRGYT
D: NA; V: TRBV30; size: NA; J: TRBJ2-2; CDR3: AWSVREAGELF
D: NA; V: TRBV28; size: NA; J: TRBJ2-7; CDR3: ASSNPGRAYEQY
D: NA; V: TRBV7-6; size: NA; J: TRBJ2-6; CDR3: ASSLKGRTVSGANVLT
D: NA; V: TRBV7-9; size: few; J: TRBJ2-7; CDR3: ASSRRVVGSYEQY
D: NA; V: TRBV6-1; size: few; J: TRBJ1-5; CDR3: ASTTTGRSNQPQH
D: NA; V: TRBV9; size: NA; J: TRBJ2-6; CDR3: ASSVEGKGWFSGANVLT
D: NA; V: TRBV27; size: NA; J: TRBJ1-1; CDR3: ASSSSPLTNTEAF
D: TRBD1; V: TRBV9; size: NA; J: TRBJ1-1; CDR3: ASSVVGQVGTEAF
D: TRBD1; V: TRBV5-1; size: NA; J: TRBJ1-1; CDR3: ASSLGQGALNTEAF
D: NA; V: TRBV18; size: NA; J: TRBJ2-7; CDR3: ASSPGTSYEQY
D: NA; V: TRBV30; size: NA; J: TRBJ1-2; CDR3: AWSGVEGYT
D: NA; V: TRBV7-9; size: NA; J: TRBJ2-7; CDR3: ASSLELGEQY
D: NA; V: TRBV10-2; size: many; J: TRBJ2-1; CDR3: ASSDGVGYNEQF
D: NA; V: TRBV11-2; size: NA; J: TRBJ2-7; CDR3: ASSSLRRAGTYEQY